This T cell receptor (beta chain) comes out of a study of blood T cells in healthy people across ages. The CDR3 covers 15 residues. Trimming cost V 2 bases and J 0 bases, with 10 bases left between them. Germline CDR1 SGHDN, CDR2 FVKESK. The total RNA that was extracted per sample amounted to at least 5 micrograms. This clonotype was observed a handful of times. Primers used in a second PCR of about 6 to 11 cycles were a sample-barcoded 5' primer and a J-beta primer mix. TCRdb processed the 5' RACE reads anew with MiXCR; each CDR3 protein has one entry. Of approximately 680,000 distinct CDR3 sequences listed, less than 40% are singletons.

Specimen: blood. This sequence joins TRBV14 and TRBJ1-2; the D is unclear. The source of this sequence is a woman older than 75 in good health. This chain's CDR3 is CASSQNRAANYGYTF. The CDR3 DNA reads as TGTGCCAGCAGCCAAAATCGGGCCGCTAACTATGGCTACACCTTC.